Listed below are T cell receptor beta chains from one sample, sequenced in a study of cytomegalovirus exposure and HLA in healthy donors. The method was immunoSEQ multiplex PCR; TCRdb's version includes in-frame clones alone and lacks a portion of them. The table has under 140,000 clones, around 87% seen once. The sequenced material came from PBMCs. The origin of the receptors is a man aged 35 to 55 in good health and CMV-seronegative. Both conserved end residues are part of each CDR3. The D gene is left open where the match is weak. The size entry is marked missing in some rows and otherwise reads once, few, many or a size class.

V gene: TRBV11-2
J gene: TRBJ2-7
CDR3 length: 13
D gene: TRBD1
clone size: -
CDR3 protein: CASSTRQGRGQYF
CDR3 DNA: TGTGCCAGCAGCACAAGACAGGGTCGGGGGCAGTACTTC

V gene: TRBV28
J gene: TRBJ1-6
CDR3 length: 14
D gene: -
clone size: -
CDR3 protein: CASSLGQRNSPLHF
CDR3 DNA: TGTGCCAGCAGCCTCGGACAGCGAAATTCACCCCTCCACTTT

V gene: TRBV29-1
J gene: TRBJ1-2
CDR3 length: 11
D gene: -
clone size: -
CDR3 protein: CSVGDSGGYTF
CDR3 DNA: TGCAGCGTCGGGGACTCAGGAGGCTACACCTTC

V gene: TRBV7-2
J gene: TRBJ1-1
CDR3 length: 12
D gene: -
clone size: -
CDR3 protein: CASSPIAGAAFF
CDR3 DNA: TGTGCCAGCAGCCCCATAGCGGGGGCAGCTTTCTTT

V gene: TRBV19
J gene: TRBJ2-7
CDR3 length: 13
D gene: -
clone size: -
CDR3 protein: CASGSGAMTEQYF
CDR3 DNA: TGTGCCAGTGGGTCCGGAGCCATGACCGAGCAGTACTTC

V gene: TRBV13
J gene: TRBJ1-1
CDR3 length: 15
D gene: TRBD1
clone size: -
CDR3 protein: CASSPVGQNLPEAFF
CDR3 DNA: TGTGCCAGCAGCCCCGTGGGACAGAACCTGCCTGAAGCTTTCTTT

V gene: TRBV5-4
J gene: TRBJ1-1
CDR3 length: 14
D gene: TRBD1
clone size: few
CDR3 protein: CASRQQGARTEAFF
CDR3 DNA: TGTGCCAGCAGACAACAGGGGGCGCGAACTGAAGCTTTCTTT

V gene: TRBV18
J gene: TRBJ2-1
CDR3 length: 16
D gene: -
clone size: -
CDR3 protein: CASSPPDSLVVNEQFF
CDR3 DNA: TGTGCCAGCTCACCGCCCGACAGTTTGGTCGTGAATGAGCAGTTCTTC

V gene: TRBV4-2
J gene: TRBJ2-5
CDR3 length: 17
D gene: TRBD2
clone size: -
CDR3 protein: CASSQEPLAGSRGTQYF
CDR3 DNA: TGTGCCAGCAGCCAAGAGCCCCTAGCGGGCTCCCGGGGGACCCAGTACTTC

V gene: TRBV15
J gene: TRBJ2-1
CDR3 length: 16
D gene: -
clone size: few
CDR3 protein: CATSRAGNLPSNEQFF
CDR3 DNA: TGTGCCACCAGCAGAGCGGGAAATCTTCCCTCCAATGAGCAGTTCTTC

V gene: TRBV5-1
J gene: TRBJ2-1
CDR3 length: 13
D gene: -
clone size: -
CDR3 protein: CASGAGTYNEQFF
CDR3 DNA: TGCGCCAGCGGGGCGGGGACCTACAATGAGCAGTTCTTC

V gene: TRBV6-1
J gene: TRBJ2-3
CDR3 length: 16
D gene: TRBD1
clone size: -
CDR3 protein: CASSVQTGVYTDTQYF
CDR3 DNA: TGTGCCAGCAGTGTTCAAACAGGGGTCTACACAGATACGCAGTATTTT

V gene: TRBV27
J gene: TRBJ2-7
CDR3 length: 13
D gene: -
clone size: -
CDR3 protein: CASSSSVFAEQYF
CDR3 DNA: TGTGCCAGCAGTTCGTCAGTATTTGCCGAGCAGTACTTC

V gene: TRBV5-6
J gene: TRBJ1-1
CDR3 length: 16
D gene: -
clone size: -
CDR3 protein: CASGLRGRGSHTEAFF
CDR3 DNA: TGTGCCAGCGGCCTTCGCGGCAGGGGTTCGCACACTGAAGCTTTCTTT

V gene: TRBV28
J gene: TRBJ1-2
CDR3 length: 13
D gene: -
clone size: once
CDR3 protein: CASSLGSPGGYTF
CDR3 DNA: TGTGCCAGCAGTTTAGGGAGCCCGGGAGGCTACACCTTC

V gene: TRBV6-6
J gene: TRBJ1-6
CDR3 length: 13
D gene: -
clone size: -
CDR3 protein: CASGQGYNSPLHF
CDR3 DNA: TGTGCCAGCGGCCAGGGGTATAATTCACCCCTCCACTTT

V gene: TRBV7-2
J gene: TRBJ2-5
CDR3 length: 16
D gene: TRBD2
clone size: -
CDR3 protein: CASSSLAGGPGETQYF
CDR3 DNA: TGTGCCAGCAGCTCTTTAGCGGGGGGGCCGGGGGAGACCCAGTACTTC

V gene: TRBV4-3
J gene: TRBJ1-6
CDR3 length: 14
D gene: -
clone size: few
CDR3 protein: CASSQSPGNSPLHF
CDR3 DNA: TGCGCCAGCAGCCAAAGTCCGGGGAATTCACCCCTCCACTTT

V gene: TRBV7-2
J gene: TRBJ2-1
CDR3 length: 15
D gene: TRBD1
clone size: -
CDR3 protein: CASNTPGQNYNEQFF
CDR3 DNA: TGTGCCAGCAACACCCCGGGACAGAACTACAATGAGCAGTTCTTC

V gene: TRBV27
J gene: TRBJ2-7
CDR3 length: 14
D gene: -
clone size: -
CDR3 protein: CASSYRDPTLEQYF
CDR3 DNA: TGTGCCAGTTCTTACAGGGACCCTACGTTGGAGCAGTACTTC

V gene: TRBV5-1
J gene: TRBJ1-3
CDR3 length: 14
D gene: -
clone size: -
CDR3 protein: CASSLGDRGNTIYF
CDR3 DNA: TGCGCCAGCAGCTTGGGCGACAGGGGAAACACCATATATTTT

V gene: TRBV28
J gene: TRBJ1-1
CDR3 length: 15
D gene: TRBD1
clone size: -
CDR3 protein: CASSSSGTGATEAFF
CDR3 DNA: TGTGCCAGCAGTTCATCCGGGACAGGGGCCACTGAAGCTTTCTTT

V gene: TRBV7-3
J gene: TRBJ2-2
CDR3 length: 13
D gene: -
clone size: -
CDR3 protein: CASSITVPGELFF
CDR3 DNA: TGTGCCAGCAGCATTACAGTGCCCGGGGAGCTGTTTTTT

V gene: TRBV5-4
J gene: TRBJ1-1
CDR3 length: 10
D gene: -
clone size: -
CDR3 protein: CASSAREAFF
CDR3 DNA: TGTGCCAGCAGCGCACGCGAGGCTTTCTTT

V gene: TRBV2
J gene: TRBJ1-2
CDR3 length: 14
D gene: -
clone size: few
CDR3 protein: CASRTQGYNYGYTF
CDR3 DNA: TGTGCCAGCCGGACACAGGGATACAACTATGGCTACACCTTC

V gene: TRBV7-2
J gene: TRBJ2-1
CDR3 length: 16
D gene: -
clone size: -
CDR3 protein: CASSSGGYNAGNGEFF
CDR3 DNA: TGTGCCAGCAGCTCAGGGGGGTACAACGCTGGTAACGGAGAGTTCTTC

V gene: TRBV10-2
J gene: TRBJ1-2
CDR3 length: 13
D gene: -
clone size: few
CDR3 protein: CASSGTEDYGYTF
CDR3 DNA: TGCGCCAGCAGTGGCACGGAGGACTATGGCTACACCTTC

V gene: TRBV9
J gene: TRBJ2-3
CDR3 length: 14
D gene: TRBD1
clone size: few
CDR3 protein: CASSAGQGPDTQYF
CDR3 DNA: TGTGCCAGCAGCGCCGGACAGGGGCCAGATACGCAGTATTTT

V gene: TRBV5-1
J gene: TRBJ2-2
CDR3 length: 16
D gene: TRBD2
clone size: -
CDR3 protein: CASSVNPSGGTGELFF
CDR3 DNA: TGCGCCAGCAGCGTGAACCCTAGCGGTGGGACCGGGGAGCTGTTTTTT

V gene: TRBV6-5
J gene: TRBJ2-3
CDR3 length: 13
D gene: TRBD2
clone size: once
CDR3 protein: CASSLGGVDTQYF
CDR3 DNA: TGTGCCAGCAGTCTCGGGGGGGTAGATACGCAGTATTTT

V gene: TRBV7-6
J gene: TRBJ2-5
CDR3 length: 15
D gene: TRBD2
clone size: -
CDR3 protein: CASSQQIGGEGTQYF
CDR3 DNA: TGTGCCAGCAGCCAACAGATCGGGGGGGAAGGGACCCAGTACTTC

V gene: TRBV28
J gene: TRBJ1-4
CDR3 length: 15
D gene: -
clone size: -
CDR3 protein: CASSLSAGLNEKLFF
CDR3 DNA: TGTGCCAGCAGTTTATCTGCAGGCCTTAATGAAAAACTGTTTTTT

V gene: TRBV2
J gene: TRBJ1-5
CDR3 length: 16
D gene: -
clone size: -
CDR3 protein: CASSGAVSKGNQPQHF
CDR3 DNA: TGTGCCAGCTCAGGGGCAGTCTCGAAGGGCAATCAGCCCCAGCATTTT

V gene: TRBV6-5
J gene: TRBJ2-7
CDR3 length: 15
D gene: TRBD1
clone size: once
CDR3 protein: CASSFRDRGSYEQYF
CDR3 DNA: TGTGCCAGCAGTTTCCGGGACAGGGGCTCCTACGAGCAGTACTTC

V gene: TRBV29-1
J gene: TRBJ2-3
CDR3 length: 13
D gene: TRBD1
clone size: -
CDR3 protein: CSVSGQGVDTQYF
CDR3 DNA: TGCAGCGTGAGCGGACAGGGCGTAGATACGCAGTATTTT

V gene: TRBV25-1
J gene: TRBJ1-6
CDR3 length: 13
D gene: -
clone size: -
CDR3 protein: CASSAPSGSPLHF
CDR3 DNA: TGTGCCAGCAGTGCCCCGAGCGGATCACCCCTCCACTTT

V gene: TRBV5-5
J gene: TRBJ2-7
CDR3 length: 18
D gene: -
clone size: -
CDR3 protein: CASSLVPAGQGLFYEQYF
CDR3 DNA: TGTGCCAGCAGCTTGGTACCAGCAGGGCAGGGGCTTTTCTACGAGCAGTACTTC

V gene: TRBV5-5
J gene: TRBJ2-3
CDR3 length: 14
D gene: TRBD1
clone size: -
CDR3 protein: CASSSGQGTDTQYF
CDR3 DNA: TGTGCCAGCAGCTCCGGACAGGGCACAGATACGCAGTATTTT